This TCR beta chain was observed in a study of blood T cell repertoires in COVID-19. Whole-study context: There were acute and convalescent COVID-19 samples, and they came from the United States, Italy and Spain. In each case, the material was cDNA or gDNA derived from T cells, B-cell-depleted T cells, or PBMCs.

The table came from immunoSEQ multiplex PCR; TCRdb's copy has only in-frame clones and leaves some out. In the table there are roughly 200,000 clones, approximately 90% of which are singletons. CDR1 is SEHNR, CDR2 FQNEAQ, per germline (reference sequence). CDR3 size: 15 residues. V lost 8 bases, J lost 6 bases, and 23 bases lay in between. Participants reported their clinical history, and cohort assignment relied on those reports. The study counted Cohort 3 donors as recovered given two negative PCRs, clearance, or symptom resolution. The clonotype originates from a man aged 30-40 years who had recovered from COVID-19. The sample taken for sequencing was PBMCs or T cells enriched from blood (not recorded which). The chain has TRBV7-9 and TRBJ2-7; possible D gene TRBD1, 6 bases. The CDR3 sequence: CASRGFGGGSPEQYF. The CDR3 DNA sequence: TGTGCCAGCCGAGGTTTTGGGGGCGGTAGCCCCGAGCAGTACTTC.